Reported below is one T cell receptor (beta chain). The sample belongs to a study of blood T cell repertoires in COVID-19. At the level of the study: Both acute and convalescent COVID-19 samples were obtained from the United States, Italy and Spain.

CDR1 is KGHSH and CDR2 is LQKENI in the germline V gene. V trimming: 2 bases; J trimming: 4 bases; junction bases outside the gene matches: 6. The CDR3 is made up of 16 amino acids. Produced via immunoSEQ multiplex PCR; TCRdb's table is partial and in-frame only. The data show approximately 200,000 clones, more than 85% seen once. Sequenced: peripheral blood. V and J are TRBV18 and TRBJ2-2; 8 nucleotides match TRBD1. This TCR derives from a man between 25 and 39 years old with acute or convalescent COVID-19. CDR3 sequence: CASSPVGQGGTGELFF. The CDR3 nucleotides read TGTGCCAGCTCACCAGTAGGACAGGGAGGCACCGGGGAGCTGTTTTTT.